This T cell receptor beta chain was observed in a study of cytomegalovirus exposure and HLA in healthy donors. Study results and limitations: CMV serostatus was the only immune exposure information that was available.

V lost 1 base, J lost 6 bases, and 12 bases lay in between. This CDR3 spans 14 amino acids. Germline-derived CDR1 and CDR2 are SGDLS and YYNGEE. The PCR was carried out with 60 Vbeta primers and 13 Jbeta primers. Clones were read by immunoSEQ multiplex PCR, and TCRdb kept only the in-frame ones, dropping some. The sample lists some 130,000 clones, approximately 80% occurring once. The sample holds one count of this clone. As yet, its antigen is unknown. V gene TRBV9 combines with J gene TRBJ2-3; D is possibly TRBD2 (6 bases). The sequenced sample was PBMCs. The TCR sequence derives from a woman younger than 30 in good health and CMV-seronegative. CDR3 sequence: CASSVRRELDTQYF. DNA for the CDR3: TGTGCCAGCAGCGTACGACGGGAGCTGGATACGCAGTATTTT.